This TCR beta chain comes out of a study of shared clonotypes between healthy human individuals. CDR3 length equals 14 residues. Trimming removed 1 base from V and 6 bases from J, with 10 bases in between. In germline, CDR1 is LNHDA, CDR2 SQIVND (reference sequence). The repertoire was sequenced with immunoSEQ multiplex PCR; TCRdb's copy has only in-frame clones and lacks some. There are around 990,000 clones in the sample; around three quarters occur only once, and approximately 0.9% lies in the top ten. This chain uses TRBV19 with TRBJ1-5; tentatively, D is TRBD1 (6 bases). The sequencing sample was made of memory CD4+ T cells from PBMCs. Subset of the sample: CD45RA-negative fraction. The source of this sequence is a man between 18 and 29 years old in good health. Some clones in this sample may be carry-over from other donors' samples. The CDR3 spells CASSIGTVSQPQHF. CDR3 nucleotide sequence: TGTGCCAGTAGTATAGGGACAGTTAGTCAGCCCCAGCATTTT.